This entry is about one TCR beta chain. These data originate in a study of blood T cell repertoires in COVID-19. This CDR3 region has 16 residues. V shed 6 bases and J shed 1 base, with 16 bases lying between them. CDR1 and CDR2 (germline): MNHEY, SMNVEV (reference sequence). In the original workflow: It was from reference gene primer amplification that nucleated cell counts were estimated. The data were produced by immunoSEQ multiplex PCR, yet TCRdb's version contains in-frame clones alone and is incomplete. That table is the source of V, J and clone size, and D and trimming were worked out from the DNA. Of about 530,000 clones detected, roughly 91% appear once; the ten largest clones hold about 8.2%.

V gene TRBV27 combines with J gene TRBJ2-1, with D perhaps TRBD2 (5 bases). The sequencing input was peripheral blood. The source is a woman aged 45 to 65 with COVID-19, enrolled during active disease. The chain's CDR3 is CASRIGRAGSYNEQFF. CDR3 bases: TGTGCCAGCAGGATCGGGCGGGCAGGTTCCTACAATGAGCAGTTCTTC.